This T cell receptor beta chain was sequenced in a study of blood T cells in healthy people across ages. Per germline, CDR1 MNHEY and CDR2 SMNVEV (reference sequence). The CDR3 runs 14 residues. The authors ran a second PCR of about 6 to 11 cycles using a sample-barcoded 5' primer and a J-beta primer mix. TCRdb passed the 5' RACE reads through MiXCR, listing each CDR3 protein once. The table lists over a million distinct CDR3 sequences, about 45% of them singletons. Of note for this clonotype: Mismatch with germline at one junction end may stem from a read error.

Sequencing was done on a sample of blood. The TCR sequence derives from a woman younger than 30 in good health. The V call is TRBV27, the J call TRBJ2-7; 9 positions match TRBD1. CDR3 nucleotide sequence: TGTGCCGGCAGTTTTGGGACAGGGTCCTACGAGCAGTACTTC. It encodes CAGSFGTGSYEQYF.